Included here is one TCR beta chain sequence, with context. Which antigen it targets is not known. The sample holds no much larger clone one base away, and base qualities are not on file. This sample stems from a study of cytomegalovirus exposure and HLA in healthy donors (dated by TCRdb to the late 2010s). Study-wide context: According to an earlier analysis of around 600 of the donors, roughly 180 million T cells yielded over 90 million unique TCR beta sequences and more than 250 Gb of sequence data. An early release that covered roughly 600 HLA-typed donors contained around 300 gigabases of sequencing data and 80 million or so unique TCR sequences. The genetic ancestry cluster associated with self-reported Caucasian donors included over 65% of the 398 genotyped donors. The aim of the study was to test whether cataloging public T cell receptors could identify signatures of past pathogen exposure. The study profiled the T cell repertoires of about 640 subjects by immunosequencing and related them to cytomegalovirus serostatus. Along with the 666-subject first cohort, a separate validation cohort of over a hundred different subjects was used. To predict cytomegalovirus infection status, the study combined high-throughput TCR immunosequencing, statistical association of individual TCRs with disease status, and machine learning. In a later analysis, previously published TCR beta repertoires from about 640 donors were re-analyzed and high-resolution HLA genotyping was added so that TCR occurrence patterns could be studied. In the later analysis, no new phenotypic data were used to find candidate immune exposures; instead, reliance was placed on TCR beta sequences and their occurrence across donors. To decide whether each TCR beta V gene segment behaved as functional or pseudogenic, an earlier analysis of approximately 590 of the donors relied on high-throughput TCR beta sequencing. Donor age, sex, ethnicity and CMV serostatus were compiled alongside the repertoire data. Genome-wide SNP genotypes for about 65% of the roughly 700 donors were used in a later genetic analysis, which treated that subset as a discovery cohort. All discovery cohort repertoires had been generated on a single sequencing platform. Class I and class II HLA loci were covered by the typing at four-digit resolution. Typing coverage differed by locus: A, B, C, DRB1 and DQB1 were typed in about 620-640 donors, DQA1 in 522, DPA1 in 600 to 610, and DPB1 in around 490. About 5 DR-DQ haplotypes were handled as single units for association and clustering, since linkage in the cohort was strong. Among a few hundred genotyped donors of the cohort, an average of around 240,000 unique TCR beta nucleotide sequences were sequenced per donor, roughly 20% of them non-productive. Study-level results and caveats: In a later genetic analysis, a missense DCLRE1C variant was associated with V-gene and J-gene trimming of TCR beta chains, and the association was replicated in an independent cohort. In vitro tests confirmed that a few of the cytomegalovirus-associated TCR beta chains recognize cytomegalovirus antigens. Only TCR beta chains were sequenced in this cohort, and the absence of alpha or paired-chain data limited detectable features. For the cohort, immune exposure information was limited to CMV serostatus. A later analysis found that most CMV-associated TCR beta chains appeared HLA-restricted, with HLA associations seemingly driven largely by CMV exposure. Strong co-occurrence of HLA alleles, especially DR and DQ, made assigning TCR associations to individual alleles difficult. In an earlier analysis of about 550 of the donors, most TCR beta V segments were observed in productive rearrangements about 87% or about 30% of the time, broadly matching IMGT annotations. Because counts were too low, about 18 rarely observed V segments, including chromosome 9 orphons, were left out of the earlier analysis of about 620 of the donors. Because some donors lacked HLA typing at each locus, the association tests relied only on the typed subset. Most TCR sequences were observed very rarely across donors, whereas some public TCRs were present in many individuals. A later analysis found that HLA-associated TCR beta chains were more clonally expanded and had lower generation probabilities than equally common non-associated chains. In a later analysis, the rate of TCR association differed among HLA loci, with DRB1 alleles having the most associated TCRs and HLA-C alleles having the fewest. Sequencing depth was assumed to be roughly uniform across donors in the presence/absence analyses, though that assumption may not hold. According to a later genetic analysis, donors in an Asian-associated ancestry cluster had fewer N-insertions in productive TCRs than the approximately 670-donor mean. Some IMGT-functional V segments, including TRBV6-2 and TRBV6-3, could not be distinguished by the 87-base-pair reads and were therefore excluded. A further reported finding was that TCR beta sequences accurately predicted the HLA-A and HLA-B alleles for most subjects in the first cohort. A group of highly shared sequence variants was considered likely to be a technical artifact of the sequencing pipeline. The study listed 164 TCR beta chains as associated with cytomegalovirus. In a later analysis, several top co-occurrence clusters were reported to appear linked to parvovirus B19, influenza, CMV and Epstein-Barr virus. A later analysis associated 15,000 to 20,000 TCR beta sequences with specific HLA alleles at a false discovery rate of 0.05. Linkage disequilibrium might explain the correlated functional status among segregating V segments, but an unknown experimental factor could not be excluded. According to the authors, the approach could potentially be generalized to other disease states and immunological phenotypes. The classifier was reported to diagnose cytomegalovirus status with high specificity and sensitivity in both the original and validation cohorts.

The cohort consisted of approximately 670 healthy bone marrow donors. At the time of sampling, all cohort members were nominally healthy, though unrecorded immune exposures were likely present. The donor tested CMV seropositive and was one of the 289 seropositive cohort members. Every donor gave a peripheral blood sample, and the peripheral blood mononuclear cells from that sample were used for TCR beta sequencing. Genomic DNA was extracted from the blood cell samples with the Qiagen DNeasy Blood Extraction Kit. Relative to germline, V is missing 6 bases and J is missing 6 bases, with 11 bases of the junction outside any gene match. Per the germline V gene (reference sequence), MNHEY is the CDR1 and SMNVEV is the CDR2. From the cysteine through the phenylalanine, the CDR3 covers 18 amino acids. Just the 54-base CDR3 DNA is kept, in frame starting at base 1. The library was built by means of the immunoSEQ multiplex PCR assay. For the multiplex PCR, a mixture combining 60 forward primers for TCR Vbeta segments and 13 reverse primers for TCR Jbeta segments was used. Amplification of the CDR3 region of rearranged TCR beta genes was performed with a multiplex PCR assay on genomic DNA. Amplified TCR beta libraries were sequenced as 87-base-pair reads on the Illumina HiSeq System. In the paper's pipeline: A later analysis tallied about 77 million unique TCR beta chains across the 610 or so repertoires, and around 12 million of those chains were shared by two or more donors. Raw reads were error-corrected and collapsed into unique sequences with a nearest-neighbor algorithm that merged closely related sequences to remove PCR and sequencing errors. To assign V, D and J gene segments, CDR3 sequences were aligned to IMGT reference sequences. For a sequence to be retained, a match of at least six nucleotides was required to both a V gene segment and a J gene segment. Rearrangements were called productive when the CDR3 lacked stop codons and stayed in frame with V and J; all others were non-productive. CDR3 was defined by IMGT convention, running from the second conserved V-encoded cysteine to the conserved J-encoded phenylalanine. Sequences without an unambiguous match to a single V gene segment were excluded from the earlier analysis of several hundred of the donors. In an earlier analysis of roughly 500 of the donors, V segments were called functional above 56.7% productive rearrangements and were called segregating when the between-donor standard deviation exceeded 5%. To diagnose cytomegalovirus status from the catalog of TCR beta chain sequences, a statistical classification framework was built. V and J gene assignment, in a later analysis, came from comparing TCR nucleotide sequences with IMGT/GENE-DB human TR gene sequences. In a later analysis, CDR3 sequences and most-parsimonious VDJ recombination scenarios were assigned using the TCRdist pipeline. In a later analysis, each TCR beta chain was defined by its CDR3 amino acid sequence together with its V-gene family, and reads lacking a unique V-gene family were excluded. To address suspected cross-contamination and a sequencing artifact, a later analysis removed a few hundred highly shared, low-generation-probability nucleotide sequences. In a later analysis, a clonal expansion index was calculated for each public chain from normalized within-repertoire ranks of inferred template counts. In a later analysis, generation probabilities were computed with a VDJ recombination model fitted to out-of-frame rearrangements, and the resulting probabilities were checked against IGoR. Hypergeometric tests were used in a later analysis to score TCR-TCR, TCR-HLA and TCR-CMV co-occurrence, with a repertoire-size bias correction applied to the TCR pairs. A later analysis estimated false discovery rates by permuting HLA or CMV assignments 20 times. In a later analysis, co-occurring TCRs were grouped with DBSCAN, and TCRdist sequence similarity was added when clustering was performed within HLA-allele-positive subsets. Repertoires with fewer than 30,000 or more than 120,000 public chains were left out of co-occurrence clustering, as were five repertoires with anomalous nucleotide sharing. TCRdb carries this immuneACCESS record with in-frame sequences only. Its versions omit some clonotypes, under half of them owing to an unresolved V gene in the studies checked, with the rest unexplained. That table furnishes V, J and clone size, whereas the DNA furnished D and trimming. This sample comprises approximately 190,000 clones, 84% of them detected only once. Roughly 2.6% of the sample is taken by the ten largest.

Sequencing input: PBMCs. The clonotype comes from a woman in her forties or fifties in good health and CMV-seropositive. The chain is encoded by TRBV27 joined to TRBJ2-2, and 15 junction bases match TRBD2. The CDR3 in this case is CASSSRTSGGAWAGELFF. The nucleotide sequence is TGTGCCAGCAGCTCAAGGACTAGCGGGGGGGCTTGGGCCGGGGAGCTGTTTTTT.